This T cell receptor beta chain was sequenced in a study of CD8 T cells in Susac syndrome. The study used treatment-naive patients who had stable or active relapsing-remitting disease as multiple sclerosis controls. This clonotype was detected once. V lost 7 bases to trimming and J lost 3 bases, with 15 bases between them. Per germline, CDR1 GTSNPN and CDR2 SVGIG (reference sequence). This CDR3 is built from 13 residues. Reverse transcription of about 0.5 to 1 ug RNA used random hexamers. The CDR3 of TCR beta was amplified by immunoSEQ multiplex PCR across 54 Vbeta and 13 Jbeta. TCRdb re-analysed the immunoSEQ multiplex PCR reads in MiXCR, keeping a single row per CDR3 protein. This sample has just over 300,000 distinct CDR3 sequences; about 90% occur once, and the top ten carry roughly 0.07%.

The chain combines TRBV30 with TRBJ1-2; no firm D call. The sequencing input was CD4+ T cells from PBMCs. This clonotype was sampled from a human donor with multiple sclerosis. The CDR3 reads CASSSGGDYGYTF. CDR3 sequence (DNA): TGTGCCTCCTCTTCGGGCGGGGACTATGGCTACACCTTC.